This T cell receptor (beta chain) was recovered during a study of blood T cell repertoires in COVID-19. Looking at the study overall: PBMCs, B-cell-depleted T cells, or T cells were the source of the cDNA or gDNA that made up the material.

Original analysis: Estimates of nucleated cell counts were drawn from the amplification of reference gene primers. The assay was immunoSEQ multiplex PCR, and TCRdb's table has in-frame clones only and misses some. The D gene and trimming were derived from the DNA, and the V and J assignments and clone size from that table. The sample has tens of thousands of clones; approximately 89% are singletons. Deletions cut 3 bases from V and 3 bases from J, with 13 bases between. Germline V gene data show CDR1 as DFQATT and CDR2 as SNEGSKA (reference sequence). The CDR3 is 14 residues long. The sample consisted of peripheral blood. The TCR comes from a man aged 45-60 years with acute or convalescent COVID-19. The chain has TRBV20-1 and TRBJ2-3; D possibly corresponds to TRBD1 (7 bases). CDR3 residues: CSASGGDRTDTQYF. The CDR3, as DNA: TGCAGTGCTAGTGGCGGGGACAGAACAGATACGCAGTATTTT.